This passage covers 2 T cell receptor beta chains from one sample sequenced in a study of shared clonotypes between healthy human individuals. Measured with immunoSEQ multiplex PCR; TCRdb has only the in-frame clones, and not every one. Of over a million clones detected, approximately 96% appear once; the ten largest clones hold roughly 1.2%. The sample comprised naive CD4+ T cells sorted from blood. The subset denotes: CD45RA+ positively selected. These receptors were taken from a man aged 25-45 years in good health.

The chain uses TRBV25-1 and TRBJ2-1; 8 bases are a match to TRBD2. The CDR3 spans 15 residues. Germline V lookup: CDR1 MGHDK, CDR2 SYGVNS. V was pared by 5 bases and J by 4 bases, with 7 bases of the junction left unmatched. CDR3 sequence: CASSRDGGAYNEQFF. The CDR3 coding sequence is TGTGCCAGCAGTCGCGACGGGGGGGCGTACAATGAGCAGTTCTTC.

On this clone itself: This sample includes further DNA sequences coding for the same CDR3. The V and J genes are TRBV5-1 and TRBJ2-7; 8 positions agree with TRBD1. V was pared by 0 bases and J by 3 bases, with 2 bases of the junction left unmatched. The CDR3 covers 14 residues. CDR1 and CDR2 from the germline V gene are SGHRS and YFSETQ. The DNA for the CDR3 is TGCGCCAGCAGCTTGGGGGACAGGAACTACGAGCAGTACTTC. It encodes CASSLGDRNYEQYF.